This T cell receptor (beta chain) was identified during a study of blood T cell repertoires in COVID-19. Study-wide context: From T cells, B-cell-depleted T cells, or PBMCs came the material, which was cDNA or gDNA.

Study processing details: How many nucleated cells were present was estimated from reference gene primer amplification. Sequencing used immunoSEQ multiplex PCR; TCRdb keeps in-frame clones, though not all of them. The V and J calls and clone size were taken over from that table, and D and trimming were inferred from the DNA. The sample consists of 150,000 to 200,000 clones, about 83% of them appearing once. Germline-derived CDR1 and CDR2 are LNHDA and SQIVND (reference sequence). Trimming stripped 6 bases from V and 6 bases from J, with 9 bases between. The CDR3 contains 12 residues. This sequence joins TRBV19 and TRBJ1-5, with D possibly TRBD1 on 5 matching bases. The TCR comes from a man aged 60 to 75 with acute or convalescent COVID-19. The sample consisted of peripheral blood. The CDR3 DNA follows: TGTGCCAGTAGCATACAGGTTCAGCCCCAGCATTTT. The encoded protein is CASSIQVQPQHF.